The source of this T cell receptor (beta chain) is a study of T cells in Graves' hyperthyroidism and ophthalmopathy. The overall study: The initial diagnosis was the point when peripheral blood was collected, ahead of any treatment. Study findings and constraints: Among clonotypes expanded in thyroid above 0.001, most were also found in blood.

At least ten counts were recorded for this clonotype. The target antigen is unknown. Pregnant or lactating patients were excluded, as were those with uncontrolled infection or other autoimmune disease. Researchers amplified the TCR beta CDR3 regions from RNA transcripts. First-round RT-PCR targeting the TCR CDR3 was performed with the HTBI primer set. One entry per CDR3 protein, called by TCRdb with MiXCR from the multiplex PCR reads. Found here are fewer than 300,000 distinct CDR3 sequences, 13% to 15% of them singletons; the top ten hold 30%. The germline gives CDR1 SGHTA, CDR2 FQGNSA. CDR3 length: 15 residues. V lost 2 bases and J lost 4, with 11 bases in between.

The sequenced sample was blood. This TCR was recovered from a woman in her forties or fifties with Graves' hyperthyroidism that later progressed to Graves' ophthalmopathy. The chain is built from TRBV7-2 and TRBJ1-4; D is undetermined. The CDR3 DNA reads TGTGCCAGCAGCTTAAGGTTACAGCGTAATGAAAAACTGTTTTTT. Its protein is CASSLRLQRNEKLFF.